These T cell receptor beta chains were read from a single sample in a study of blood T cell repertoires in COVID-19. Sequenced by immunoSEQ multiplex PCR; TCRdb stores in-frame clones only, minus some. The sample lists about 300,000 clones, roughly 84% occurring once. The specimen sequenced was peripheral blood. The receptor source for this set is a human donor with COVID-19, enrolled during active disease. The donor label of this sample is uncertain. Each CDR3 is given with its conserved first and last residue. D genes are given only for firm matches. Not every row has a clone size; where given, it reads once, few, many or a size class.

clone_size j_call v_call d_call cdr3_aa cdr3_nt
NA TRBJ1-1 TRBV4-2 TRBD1 CASSQEGSGGPEAFF TGTGCCAGCAGCCAAGAAGGGTCAGGGGGCCCTGAAGCTTTCTTT
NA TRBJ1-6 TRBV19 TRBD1 CASSIPGQGNSPLHF TGTGCCAGTAGTATACCCGGACAGGGGAATTCACCCCTCCACTTT
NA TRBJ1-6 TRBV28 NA CASSLPGGVFHF TGTGCCAGCAGTTTACCGGGGGGGGTTTTCCACTTT
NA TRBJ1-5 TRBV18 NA CASSPESGDSNQPQHF TGTGCCAGCTCACCGGAGTCCGGGGATAGCAATCAGCCCCAGCATTTT
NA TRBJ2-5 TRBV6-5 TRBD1 CASSTLQGAETQYF TGTGCCAGCAGTACTTTACAGGGGGCGGAGACCCAGTACTTC
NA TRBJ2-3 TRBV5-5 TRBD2 CASSLRTSGGTTDTQYF TGTGCCAGCAGCTTGAGGACTAGCGGGGGGACCACAGATACGCAGTATTTT
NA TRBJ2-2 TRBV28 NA CASRGSVNTGELFF TGTGCCAGCAGAGGGAGCGTCAACACCGGGGAGCTGTTTTTT
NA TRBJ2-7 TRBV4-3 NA CASARDRDKRFEQYF TGCGCCAGCGCAAGGGACCGGGACAAGAGATTTGAGCAGTACTTC
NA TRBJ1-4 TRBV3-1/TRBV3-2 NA CASSPGGGDEKLFF TGTGCCAGCAGCCCCGGCGGCGGGGATGAAAAACTGTTTTTT
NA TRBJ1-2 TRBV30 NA CAWTSGSGGYTF TGTGCCTGGACTTCGGGTTCCGGTGGCTACACCTTC
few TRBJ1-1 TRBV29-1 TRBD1 CSVEAGGGTEAFF TGCAGCGTTGAAGCAGGGGGCGGCACTGAAGCTTTCTTT
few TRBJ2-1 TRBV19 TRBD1 CASSIPGGFGYEQFF TGTGCCAGTAGTATTCCAGGGGGTTTTGGGTATGAGCAGTTCTTC
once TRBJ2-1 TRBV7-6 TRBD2 CASSPYGLVGRNEQFF TGTGCCAGCAGCCCCTACGGACTAGTGGGGAGAAATGAGCAGTTCTTC
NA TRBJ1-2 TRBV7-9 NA CASSLAEEGSTF TGTGCCAGCAGCTTAGCGGAGGAGGGGAGCACCTTC
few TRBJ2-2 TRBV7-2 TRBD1 CASSLAGGYNTGELFF TGTGCCAGCAGCTTAGCAGGGGGCTATAACACCGGGGAGCTGTTTTTT
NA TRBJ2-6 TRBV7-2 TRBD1 CASSRDSSGANVLTF TGTGCCAGCAGCCGGGACAGCTCTGGGGCCAACGTCCTGACTTTC
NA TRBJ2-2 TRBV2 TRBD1 CASSDQGQGIGELFF TGTGCCAGCAGTGATCAGGGACAGGGAATCGGGGAGCTGTTTTTT
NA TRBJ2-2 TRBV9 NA CASTPQGLAGELFF TGTGCCAGCACCCCTCAGGGGTTAGCCGGGGAGCTGTTTTTT
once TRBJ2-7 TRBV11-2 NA CASSREAVTYEQYF TGTGCCAGCAGCCGAGAAGCTGTAACCTACGAGCAGTACTTC
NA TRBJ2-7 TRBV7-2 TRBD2 CASSLVGAGGPQEQYF TGTGCCAGCAGCTTAGTAGGGGCGGGAGGGCCGCAAGAGCAGTACTTC
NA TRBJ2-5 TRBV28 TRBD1 CASSPGGLRETQYF TGTGCCAGCAGTCCAGGGGGTCTCCGAGAGACCCAGTACTTC
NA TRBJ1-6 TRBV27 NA CASSPPGHIFNSPLHF TGTGCCAGCAGTCCTCCGGGACACATTTTTAATTCACCCCTCCACTTT
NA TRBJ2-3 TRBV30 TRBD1 CAWRTGRGGDTQYF TGTGCCTGGAGGACAGGGAGAGGTGGAGATACGCAGTATTTT
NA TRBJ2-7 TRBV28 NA CASSPPYGRSYEQYF TGTGCCAGCAGTCCCCCATACGGGAGATCCTACGAGCAGTACTTC
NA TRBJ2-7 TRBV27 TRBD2 CASSPLAGESYEQYF TGTGCCAGCAGTCCACTAGCGGGAGAGTCATACGAGCAGTACTTC
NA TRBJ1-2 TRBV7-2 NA CASSLEAVERGYTF TGTGCCAGCAGCTTAGAGGCGGTCGAGCGTGGCTACACCTTC
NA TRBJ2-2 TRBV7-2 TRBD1 CASSLLTGGSTGELFF TGTGCCAGCAGCTTACTGACAGGGGGAAGCACCGGGGAGCTGTTTTTT
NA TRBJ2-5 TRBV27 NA CASSYLYQETQYF TGTGCCAGCAGTTATCTGTACCAAGAGACCCAGTACTTC
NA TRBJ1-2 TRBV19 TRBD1 CASSKTGGDGYTF TGTGCCAGTAGTAAAACAGGGGGCGATGGCTACACCTTC
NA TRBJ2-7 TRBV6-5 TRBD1 CASTLRQGSSYEQYF TGTGCCAGCACCCTTAGACAGGGCAGCTCCTACGAGCAGTACTTC
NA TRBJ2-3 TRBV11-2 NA CASSLGSGSTDTQYF TGTGCCAGCAGCTTAGGGAGCGGCAGCACAGATACGCAGTATTTT
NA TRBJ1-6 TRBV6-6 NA CASSPSGGPGSPLHF TGTGCCAGCAGCCCCTCCGGAGGGCCGGGATCACCCCTCCACTTT
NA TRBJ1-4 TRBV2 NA CASHTGGFATNEKLFF TGTGCCAGCCACACAGGCGGCTTTGCAACTAATGAAAAACTGTTTTTT
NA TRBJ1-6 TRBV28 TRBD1 CASSAPPGGESPLHF TGTGCCAGCAGTGCCCCCCCAGGGGGCGAATCACCCCTCCACTTT
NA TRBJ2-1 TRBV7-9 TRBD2 CASSLPGGPGNEQFF TGTGCCAGCAGCTTACCGGGAGGGCCGGGGAATGAGCAGTTCTTC
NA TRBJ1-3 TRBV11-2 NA CASSLGQATTIYF TGTGCCAGCAGCTTAGGGCAAGCGACTACCATATATTTT
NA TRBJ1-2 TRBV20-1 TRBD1 CSASTGDGDYGYTF TGCAGTGCCAGTACAGGGGACGGAGACTATGGCTACACCTTC
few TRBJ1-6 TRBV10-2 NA CASSESSSYNSPLHF TGCGCCAGCAGTGAAAGTAGCTCCTATAATTCACCCCTCCACTTT
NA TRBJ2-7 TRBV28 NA CASSPIVIYEQYF TGTGCCAGCAGCCCCATAGTTATCTACGAGCAGTACTTC
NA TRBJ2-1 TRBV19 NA CASSIGGGQRFF TGTGCCAGTAGTATAGGGGGGGGGCAGCGGTTCTTC
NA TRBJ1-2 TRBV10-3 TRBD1 CAISGTGGGYTF TGTGCCATCAGTGGTACAGGGGGCGGCTACACCTTC
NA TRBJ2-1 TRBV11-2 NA CASSPRGSGLNNEQFF TGTGCCAGCAGCCCTCGGGGTAGCGGCCTTAACAATGAGCAGTTCTTC
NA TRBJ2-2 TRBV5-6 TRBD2 CASSWLVTSGRVNTGELFF TGTGCCAGCAGCTGGTTAGTGACTAGCGGGAGAGTAAACACCGGGGAGCTGTTTTTT
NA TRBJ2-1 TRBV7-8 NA CASSLAVSGGEQFF TGTGCCAGCAGCTTAGCGGTTTCCGGCGGTGAGCAGTTCTTC